The text below deals with one T cell receptor beta chain. This sample is drawn from a study of shared clonotypes between healthy human individuals. Germline CDR1 reads MNHNY; CDR2 reads SVGAGI (reference sequence). The CDR3 is made up of 15 amino acids. V lost 6 bases to trimming and J lost 4 bases, with 18 bases between them. Here immunoSEQ multiplex PCR was the method, and the copy in TCRdb shows in-frame clones only, minus some. In the table there are over 1.4 million clones, over 95% of which are singletons. The authors divided CD4+ cells into CD45RA+ naive and CD45RA-negative memory subsets. The chain uses TRBV6-6 and TRBJ1-2; tentative D call: TRBD1 (6 bases). Specimen: naive CD4+ T cells sorted from blood. Regarding subset: CD45RA+ positively selected. The sequence came from a young man in good health. The CDR3 region is CASRQPGQEVYGYTF. The CDR3 coding sequence is TGTGCCAGCAGACAACCGGGACAAGAGGTCTATGGCTACACCTTC.